This T cell receptor (beta chain) was observed in a study of immune cell composition in non-small cell lung cancer. Germline lookup yields CDR1 LNHDA and CDR2 SQIVND (reference sequence). The germline V and J ends were trimmed by 3 bases and 7 bases, with 13 bases remaining between them. This CDR3 has 14 residues. Produced via immunoSEQ multiplex PCR; TCRdb's table is partial and in-frame only. The sample lists approximately 3,800 clones, roughly 80% occurring once. Sequences were obtained from lung tumor tissue. The V call is TRBV19, the J call TRBJ2-1; TRBD2 is a possible D gene (7 bases). This TCR was sampled from a human donor with non-small cell lung cancer. The DNA for the CDR3 is TGTGCCAGTAGTATGGGGGGGGCTGTGAATGAGCAGTTCTTC. This translates into CASSMGGAVNEQFF.